The 5 T cell receptor beta chains below all came from one sample that was sequenced in a study of shared clonotypes between healthy human individuals. The data were produced by immunoSEQ multiplex PCR, yet TCRdb's version contains in-frame clones alone and is incomplete. The top ten hold about 1.1% of the sample, which has some 2.1 million clones, 85% to 95% seen once. CD45RO-negative cells were positively selected for CCR7, leaving out terminally differentiated effector memory CD45RA+ cells. Sequencing input: naive CD8+ T cells sorted from blood. Receptors originate from a young man in good health.

On this clone itself: This sample also contains other DNA sequences that code for the same CDR3. The rearrangement uses TRBV5-1 and TRBJ2-7; tentatively, D is TRBD1 or TRBD2 (5 bases each). Germline V gene sequence: CDR1 SGHRS, CDR2 YFSETQ. The CDR3 has 14 residues. The germline V and J ends were trimmed by 4 bases and 2 bases, with 13 bases remaining between them. CDR3 DNA: TGCGCCAGCAGCCCCCGGGACGGGACCTACGAGCAGTACTTC. Encoded protein: CASSPRDGTYEQYF.

This sequence joins TRBV10-3 and TRBJ1-2; the match to TRBD1 covers 10 bases. Trimming cost V 4 bases and J 8 bases; bases outside gene matches: 4. Germline V gene sequence: CDR1 ENHRY, CDR2 SYGVKD. The CDR3 runs 13 residues. The CDR3 spells CAISGQGAWGYTF. CDR3 DNA: TGTGCCATCAGTGGACAGGGGGCGTGGGGCTACACCTTC.

This chain connects TRBV11-2 to TRBJ2-3; 10 bases agree with TRBD2. The CDR3 is 17 residues long. J gave up 4 bases and V 0 bases, and 7 bases lay outside the gene matches. Germline lookup yields CDR1 SGHAT and CDR2 FQNNGV. Here the CDR3 reads CASSLDHLAGEADTQYF. The CDR3 DNA follows: TGTGCCAGCAGCTTAGATCATCTAGCGGGAGAAGCAGATACGCAGTATTTT.

The chain carries TRBV6-5 and TRBJ1-2, with 7 positions matching TRBD1. The ends lost 7 bases at V and 4 bases at J; junction bases unmatched: 9. CDR1 and CDR2 (germline): MNHEY, SVGAGI. The CDR3 extends over 14 amino acids. The CDR3 nucleotides are TGTGCCAGCACCCAAGGGGGCAGCGGCTATGGCTACACCTTC. Its translation: CASTQGGSGYGYTF.

V is TRBV7-9 and J is TRBJ2-7; D could derive from TRBD1 or TRBD2 (5 bases each). Germline-derived CDR1 and CDR2 are SEHNR and FQNEAQ (reference sequence). V lost 9 bases to trimming and J lost 1 base, with 16 bases between them. This CDR3 has 14 residues. Here the CDR3 reads CASPPGTESYEQYF. CDR3 DNA: TGTGCCAGTCCACCGGGGACCGAGTCCTACGAGCAGTACTTC.